One and the same sample provided the 10 T cell receptor beta chains below, sequenced in a study of control samples from healthy donors and cancer patients (dated by TCRdb to 2020 to 2022). The library was produced with the immunoSEQ multiplex PCR assay. TCRdb obtained this table from immuneACCESS and retained in-frame rearrangements with V and J assigned. These tables miss some clones; where compared with another copy, unresolved V genes account for less than half of the shortfall, and the remainder is unexplained. The sample records around 250,000 clones, about four fifths of which are singletons. The top ten clones comprise roughly 13% of the sample. Specimen: PBMCs. The receptor set was obtained from a woman aged 55-69 years with lung cancer.

The rearrangement joins TRBV18 to TRBJ2-2, with D uncertain. Germline V gene lookup returns CDR1 KGHSH and CDR2 LQKENI. The V end lost 3 bases, the J end lost 9 bases, and 8 bases lay between the germline ends. The CDR3 runs to 12 residues. Written as DNA, the CDR3 is TGTGCCAGCTCACCGGCGAGCAGGGAGCTGTTTTTT. Translation gives CASSPASRELFF.

The chain joins TRBV2 to TRBJ1-4; weak D call: TRBD1 (5 bases). CDR1 and CDR2 (germline): SNHLY, FYNNEI. The CDR3 is 16 amino acids. V lost 0 bases to trimming and J lost 5 bases, with 13 bases between them. The CDR3 region is CASSEAHGGLNEKLFF. DNA for the CDR3: TGTGCCAGCAGTGAAGCGCACGGGGGGTTAAATGAAAAACTGTTTTTT. Based on the CDR3 plus reference TRBV2 and TRBJ1-4, the full variable domain is EPEVTQTPSHQVTQMGQEVILRCVPISNHLYFYWYRQILGQKVEFLVSFYNNEISEKSEIFDDQFSVERPDGSNFTLKIRSTKLEDSAMYFCASSEAHGGLNEKLFFGSGTQLSVL.

This clone was counted a few times. The gene calls are TRBV5-1 and TRBJ1-1; D possibly corresponds to TRBD1 (6 bases). Germline-derived CDR1 and CDR2 are SGHRS and YFSETQ. Trimming cost V 4 bases and J 1 base, with 8 bases left between them. The CDR3 has 13 amino acids. For the CDR3, the DNA is TGCGCCAGCAGCGTGGGACAGAACACTGAAGCTTTCTTT. It encodes CASSVGQNTEAFF. Filled out from reference TRBV5-1 and TRBJ1-1, the complete variable domain reads KAGVTQTPRYLIKTRGQQVTLSCSPISGHRSVSWYQQTPGQGLQFLFEYFSETQRNKGNFPGRFSGRQFSNSRSEMNVSTLELGDSALYLCASSVGQNTEAFFGQGTRLTVV.

V is TRBV24-1 and J is TRBJ2-1; TRBD2 is a possible D gene (5 bases). The germline gives CDR1 KGHDR, CDR2 SFDVKD. The CDR3 sequence is 15 residues long. V was trimmed by 5 bases and J by 0 bases, leaving 10 bases between them. The CDR3 sequence is CATSGVGDSYNEQFF. The CDR3 DNA is TGTGCCACCAGTGGGGTCGGGGACTCCTACAATGAGCAGTTCTTC.

Concerning this clone itself: The germline gene is not matched at one end of the junction; a read error may be the cause. The rearrangement joins TRBV29-1 to TRBJ1-1; 9 bases are shared with TRBD1. The CDR3 extends over 13 amino acids. CDR1 is SQVTM and CDR2 is ANQGSEA in the germline V gene. CDR3 sequence: CSGKEPGTGNQIF. The CDR3 DNA follows: TGCAGCGGTAAAGAACCCGGGACAGGGAATCAGATCTTT.

This clone was found once. The chain carries TRBV28 and TRBJ1-2; D is uncertain. V lost 2 bases, J lost 4 bases, and 17 bases lay in between. Germline V lookup: CDR1 MDHEN, CDR2 SYDVKM. CDR3 size: 16 residues. This chain's CDR3 is CASSLGSAGSVYGYTF. CDR3 DNA: TGTGCCAGCAGTTTAGGCTCAGCGGGGTCGGTCTATGGCTACACCTTC.

The chain combines TRBV6-5 with TRBJ2-5, with D unclear. CDR1 is MNHEY and CDR2 is SVGAGI in the germline V gene. This CDR3 has 13 amino acids. Trimming took off 6 bases at V and 3 bases at J, with 11 bases between the two ends. CDR3 sequence: CASRSYLEETQYF. Here the CDR3 DNA reads TGTGCCAGCAGATCGTACTTGGAAGAGACCCAGTACTTC.

The chain links TRBV15 to TRBJ2-6; TRBD2 is a possible D gene (6 bases). CDR1 and CDR2 (germline): LNHNV, YYDKDF (reference sequence). The CDR3 sequence is 18 residues long. The V and J ends lost 2 bases and 0 bases respectively, with 14 bases between them. CDR3 amino acids: CATSRHRTTYSGANVLTF. In DNA form, the CDR3 reads TGTGCCACCAGCAGACACAGGACTACCTACTCTGGGGCCAACGTCCTGACTTTC.

The chain uses TRBV5-1 and TRBJ2-6; D is perhaps TRBD1 or TRBD2 (7 bases each). CDR3 size: 18 residues. Germline lookup yields CDR1 SGHRS and CDR2 YFSETQ. V was pared by 4 bases and J by 1 base, with 18 bases between. CDR3 sequence (DNA): TGCGCCAGCAGCGTGGGGGGGACAGATAATTCTGGGGCCAACGTCCTGACTTTC. Amino acids: CASSVGGTDNSGANVLTF. Together with reference TRBV5-1 and TRBJ2-6, the CDR3 gives the full variable domain: KAGVTQTPRYLIKTRGQQVTLSCSPISGHRSVSWYQQTPGQGLQFLFEYFSETQRNKGNFPGRFSGRQFSNSRSEMNVSTLELGDSALYLCASSVGGTDNSGANVLTFGAGSRLTVL.

The chain links TRBV7-9 to TRBJ2-1; D assignment may be TRBD1 or TRBD2 (5 bases each). Germline assignment: CDR1 SEHNR and CDR2 FQNEAQ (reference sequence). This CDR3 has 14 residues. Trimming took off 10 bases at V and 4 bases at J, with 17 bases between the two ends. DNA of the CDR3: TGTGCCACTGACCGGGACGGGCCTTACAATGAGCAGTTCTTC. This gives the protein CATDRDGPYNEQFF.